Included here is one TCR beta chain sequence, with context. Its specificity is not known. This sample stems from a study of beta chain features in type 1 diabetes. Study in general: Age, gender and cell yields were alike across patients and healthy donors.

Study-wide findings and caveats: In all four CD4+ subsets, TCRB CDR3 length was significantly, moderately reduced in type 1 diabetes.

The CDR3 contains 12 residues. The V end lost 3 bases, the J end lost 5 bases, and 10 bases lay between the germline ends. Germline V gene sequence: CDR1 GTSNPN, CDR2 SVGIG (reference sequence). Once sorted, every population was more than 98% pure. What was sequenced were expressed TCRB transcripts, since all of the isolated RNA had been reverse transcribed. Clones were read by immunoSEQ multiplex PCR, and TCRdb kept only the in-frame ones, dropping some. The sample contains about 740,000 clones, roughly an eighth of which appear only once. The rearrangement joins TRBV30 to TRBJ2-5; D remains ambiguous. This receptor was identified in a man between 18 and 35 years old with type 1 diabetes. Sequenced: naive CD4+ T cells from blood. CDR3 sequence reads: CAWSRVSETQYF. CDR3 bases: TGTGCCTGGAGCCGGGTTTCGGAGACCCAGTACTTC.